This paragraph reports one T cell receptor (beta chain). The antigen is not known. TCRdb reanalysed the reads using MiXCR and keeps one entry per CDR3 protein. Found here are approximately 990,000 distinct CDR3 sequences, 30% to 40% of them singletons; the top ten hold about an eighth. The entry originates in a study of T cell repertoires in cytomegalovirus infection. On the study more broadly: Public TCR beta signatures were indicative of both CMV infection and a matching HLA type. Study-wide results and caveats: HLA-C-restricted CMV-specific TCR beta clonotypes prevailed in the ex vivo response.

Germline-derived CDR1 and CDR2 are MNHNY and SVGAGI (reference sequence). This CDR3 comprises 13 residues. After removal of 5 bases from V and 9 bases from J, the junction contained 8 bases not matched to a gene. The chain employs TRBV6-6 and TRBJ2-7; 9 positions agree with TRBD1. The material sequenced was cultured CD8+ T cells from PBMCs, taken from culture after CMV antigen stimulation. The receptor was derived from a human donor in good health (CMV status not recorded). Some clones in this sample may be carry-over from other donors' samples. In DNA, the CDR3 is TGTGCCAGCAGTCCGGACAGGGGAGGAACGCAGTACGTC. Its translation is CASSPDRGGTQYV.